Here is one T cell receptor beta chain with its context. These data originate in a study of blood T cell repertoires in COVID-19. Study overall: Samples representing acute and convalescent COVID-19 were sourced from the United States, Italy and Spain. PBMCs, B-cell-depleted T cells, or T cells provided the cDNA or gDNA that made up the material.

Authors' data handling: For nucleated cells, counts were estimated from reference gene primer amplification. Sequenced by immunoSEQ multiplex PCR; TCRdb stores in-frame clones only, minus some. V and J calls and clone size come straight from that table; D and trimming were deduced from the DNA. The repertoire holds about 150,000 clones, with 82% as singletons. This CDR3 has 11 amino acids. Looked up from germline, CDR1 is DFQATT and CDR2 is SNEGSKA (reference sequence). Trimming cost V 6 bases and J 6 bases, with 9 bases left between them. The origin of this receptor is a human donor with acute or convalescent COVID-19. The donor label of this sample is uncertain. Sequencing was performed on peripheral blood. The chain employs TRBV20-1 and TRBJ1-5; TRBD1 is a possible D gene (6 bases). The CDR3 DNA reads TGCAGTGCAACAGGGACTCAGCCCCAGCATTTT. It translates to CSATGTQPQHF.